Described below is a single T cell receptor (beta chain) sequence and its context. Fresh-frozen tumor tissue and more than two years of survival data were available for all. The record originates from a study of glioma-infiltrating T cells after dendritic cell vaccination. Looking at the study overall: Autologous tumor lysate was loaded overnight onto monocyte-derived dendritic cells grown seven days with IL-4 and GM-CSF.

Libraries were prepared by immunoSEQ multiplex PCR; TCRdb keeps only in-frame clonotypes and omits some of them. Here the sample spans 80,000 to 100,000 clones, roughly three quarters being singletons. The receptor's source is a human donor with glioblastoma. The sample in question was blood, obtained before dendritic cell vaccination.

The CDR3 bases are TGCGCCAGCAGCTTGGGTAGGGGTACGAACACCATATATTTT. Its protein is CASSLGRGTNTIYF. This chain uses TRBV5-1 with TRBJ1-3, with D perhaps TRBD1 (5 bases). CDR1 SGHRS and CDR2 YFSETQ come from the germline V gene. The CDR3 is made up of 14 amino acids. V lost 0 bases and J lost 7, with 11 bases in between.